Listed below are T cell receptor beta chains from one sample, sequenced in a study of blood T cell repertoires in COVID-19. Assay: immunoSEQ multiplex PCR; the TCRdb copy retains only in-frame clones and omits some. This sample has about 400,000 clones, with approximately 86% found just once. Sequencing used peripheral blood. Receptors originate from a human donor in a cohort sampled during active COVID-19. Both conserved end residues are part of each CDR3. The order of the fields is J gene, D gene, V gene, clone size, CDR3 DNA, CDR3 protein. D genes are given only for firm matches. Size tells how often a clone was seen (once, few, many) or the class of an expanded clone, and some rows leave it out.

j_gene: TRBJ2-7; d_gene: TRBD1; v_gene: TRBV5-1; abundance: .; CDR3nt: TGCGCCAGCAGCGTAACCGGGACAGGGTATGGCGAGCAGTACTTC; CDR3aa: CASSVTGTGYGEQYF
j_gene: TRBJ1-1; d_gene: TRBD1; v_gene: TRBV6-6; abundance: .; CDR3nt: TGTGCCAGCAGGGGACAGGGAGGCACTGAAGCTTTCTTT; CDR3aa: CASRGQGGTEAFF
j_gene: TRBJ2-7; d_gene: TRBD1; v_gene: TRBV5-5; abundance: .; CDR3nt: TGTGCCAGCAGCCTAGGGACAGTGTCATTCTACGAGCAGTACTTC; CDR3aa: CASSLGTVSFYEQYF
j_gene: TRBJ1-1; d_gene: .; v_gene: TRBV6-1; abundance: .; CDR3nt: TGTGCCAGCAGTGAAGGAACGGAGACCGGAGCTTTCTTT; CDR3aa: CASSEGTETGAFF
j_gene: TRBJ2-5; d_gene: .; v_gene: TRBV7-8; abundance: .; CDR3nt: TGTGCCAGCAGTAACCAGATCGGGGGAGCCAAGGAGACCCAGTACTTC; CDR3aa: CASSNQIGGAKETQYF
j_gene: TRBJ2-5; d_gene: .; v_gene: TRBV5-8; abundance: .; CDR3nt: TGTGCCAGCAGCTTGGCCAATCGGGGAGCGACCCGAGAGACCCAGTACTTC; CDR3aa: CASSLANRGATRETQYF
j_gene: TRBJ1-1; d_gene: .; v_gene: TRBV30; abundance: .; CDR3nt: TGTGCCTGGAGTGGGGACACTGACACTGAAGCTTTCTTT; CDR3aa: CAWSGDTDTEAFF
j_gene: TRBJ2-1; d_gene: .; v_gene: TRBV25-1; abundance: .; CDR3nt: TGTGCCAGCAGTGAATACACAGGGAAGAGCTCCTACAATGAGCAGTTCTTC; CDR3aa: CASSEYTGKSSYNEQFF
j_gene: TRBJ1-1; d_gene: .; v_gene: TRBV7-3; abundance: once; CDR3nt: TGTGCCAGCAGCCCGGGCGGTGACAGGCGTTGGGCTGAAGCTTTCTTT; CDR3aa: CASSPGGDRRWAEAFF
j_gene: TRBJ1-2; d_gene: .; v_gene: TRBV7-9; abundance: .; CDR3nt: TGTGCCAGCAGCTCAAAAACAGGGAACTATGGCTACACCTTC; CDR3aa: CASSSKTGNYGYTF
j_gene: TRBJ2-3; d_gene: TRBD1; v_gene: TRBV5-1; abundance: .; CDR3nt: TGCGCCAGCAGCTTGGCACTAGGGGGCGGCACAGATACGCAGTATTTT; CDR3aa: CASSLALGGGTDTQYF
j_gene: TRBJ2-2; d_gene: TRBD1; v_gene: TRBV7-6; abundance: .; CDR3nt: TGTGCCAGCAGCTTACGTGCTGGACAGGGATCCGGGGAGCTGTTTTTT; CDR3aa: CASSLRAGQGSGELFF
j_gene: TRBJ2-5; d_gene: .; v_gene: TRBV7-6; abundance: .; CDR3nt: TGTGCCAGCAGCTTAAGGAGTACCGGGGAGACCCAGTACTTC; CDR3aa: CASSLRSTGETQYF
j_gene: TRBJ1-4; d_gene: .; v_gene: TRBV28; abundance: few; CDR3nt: TGTGCCAGCAGTCCCCCTCAGGGAGGGGAAAAACTGTTTTTT; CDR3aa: CASSPPQGGEKLFF
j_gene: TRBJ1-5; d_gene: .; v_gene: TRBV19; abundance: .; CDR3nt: TGTGCCAGTAGTCCCAGGGATCCGGGCCAGCCCCAGCATTTT; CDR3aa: CASSPRDPGQPQHF
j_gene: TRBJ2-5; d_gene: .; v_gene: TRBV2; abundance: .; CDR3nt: TGTGCCAGCAGTGTTAGGGGAGAGACCCAGTACTTC; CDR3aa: CASSVRGETQYF
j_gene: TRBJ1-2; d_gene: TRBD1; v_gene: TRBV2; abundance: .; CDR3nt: TGTGCCAGCTGGACAGGGCTGAACTATGGCTACACCTTC; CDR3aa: CASWTGLNYGYTF
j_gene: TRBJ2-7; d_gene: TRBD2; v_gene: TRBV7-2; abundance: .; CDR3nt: TGTGCCAGCAGCTTCGGCGGGAGAAGCTACGAGCAGTACTTC; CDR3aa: CASSFGGRSYEQYF
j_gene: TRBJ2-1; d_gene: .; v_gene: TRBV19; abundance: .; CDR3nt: TGTGCCAGTAGTACCGAGGGTGGTGAGCAGTTCTTC; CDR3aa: CASSTEGGEQFF
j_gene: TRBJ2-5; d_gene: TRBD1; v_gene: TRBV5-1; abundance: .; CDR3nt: TGCGCCAGCAGCCCGGGACAGCTGCAAGAGACCCAGTACTTC; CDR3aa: CASSPGQLQETQYF
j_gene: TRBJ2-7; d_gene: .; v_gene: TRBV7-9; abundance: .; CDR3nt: TGTGCCAGCAGCTTACAGGGGTACGAGCAGTACTTC; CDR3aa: CASSLQGYEQYF
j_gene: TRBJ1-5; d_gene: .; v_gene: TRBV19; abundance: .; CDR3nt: TGTGCCAGTAGTCCCTTCCCCTCACAGGGTATGGGAGATCAGCCCCAGCATTTT; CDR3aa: CASSPFPSQGMGDQPQHF
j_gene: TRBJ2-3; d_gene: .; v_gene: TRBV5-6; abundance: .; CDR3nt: TGTGCCAGCAGCTTCCGTTCCCAGGGGATCGGAGATACGCAGTATTTT; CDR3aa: CASSFRSQGIGDTQYF